These 30 T cell receptor beta chains were all obtained from the same sample, sequenced in a study of cytomegalovirus exposure and HLA in healthy donors. This PCR relied on a set of 60 Vbeta primers and 13 Jbeta primers. Assay: immunoSEQ multiplex PCR; the TCRdb copy retains only in-frame clones and omits some. The sample records about 160,000 clones, 80% being singletons. Source material: PBMCs. The receptor set was obtained from a man aged 18-30 years in good health and CMV-seropositive.

The V and J genes are TRBV7-9 and TRBJ2-1, with TRBD2 matching 9 bases. Germline CDR1 is SEHNR and CDR2 is FQNEAQ (reference sequence). V was clipped by 1 base and J by 4 bases; unmatched bases: 8. The CDR3 is 17 residues long. Here the CDR3 DNA reads TGTGCCAGCAGCTTAGGATTTATAGCGGGAGCTTACAATGAGCAGTTCTTC. Its protein is CASSLGFIAGAYNEQFF.

The chain combines TRBV5-4 with TRBJ2-1; D remains unclear. The CDR3 loop spans 14 amino acids. CDR1 and CDR2 (germline): SGHNT, YYREEE (reference sequence). Deletions cut 2 bases from V and 7 bases from J, with 13 bases between. CDR3 sequence: CASSFGSHGNEQFF. The DNA for the CDR3 is TGTGCCAGCAGCTTCGGATCCCACGGGAATGAGCAGTTCTTC. The whole variable domain, remainder taken from reference TRBV5-4 and TRBJ2-1, is ETGVTQSPTHLIKTRGQQVTLRCSSQSGHNTVSWYQQALGQGPQFIFQYYREEENGRGNFPPRFSGLQFPNYSSELNVNALELDDSALYLCASSFGSHGNEQFFGPGTRLTVL.

This chain connects TRBV29-1 to TRBJ1-5; D gene unclear. V was trimmed by 4 bases and J by 0 bases, leaving 7 bases between them. CDR1 is SQVTM and CDR2 is ANQGSEA in the germline V gene. This CDR3 region has 13 residues. The CDR3 DNA reads as TGCAGCGTTGTGGCAAATAGCAATCAGCCCCAGCATTTT. Residues: CSVVANSNQPQHF.

J is TRBJ2-1 and V is TRBV5-1, with TRBD2 matching over 7 bases. Losses at the gene ends were 8 bases for V and 5 bases for J; bases not matched to a gene: 19. This CDR3 is 17 amino acids long. The germline V gene encodes CDR1 SGHRS and CDR2 YFSETQ. CDR3 nucleotide sequence: TGCGCCAGAGCACTTTCGGGAGGAAATGAGAACAACAATGAGCAGTTCTTC. It translates to CARALSGGNENNNEQFF.

The chain recombines TRBV7-2 with TRBJ2-1; TRBD2 matches 10 bases. Germline V gene sequence: CDR1 SGHTA, CDR2 FQGNSA. Trimming took 1 base from V and 4 from J; bases not matched to a gene: 7. CDR3 length equals 17 residues. CDR3 bases: TGTGCCAGCAGCTTAGGTCCGCTAGCGGGGGCTTACAATGAGCAGTTCTTC. Translating it yields CASSLGPLAGAYNEQFF.

The gene calls are TRBV4-3 and TRBJ1-1, with a tentative D call TRBD1 (5 bases). CDR3 length: 14 amino acids. V was shortened by 3 bases and J by 3 bases, with 11 bases between the two germline ends. The germline V gene encodes CDR1 LGHNA and CDR2 YSLEER. CDR3: CASSQEGRYTEAFF. The DNA of the CDR3 is TGCGCCAGCAGCCAGGAGGGACGTTACACTGAAGCTTTCTTT.

V gene TRBV5-8 combines with J gene TRBJ1-5, with 8 bases lining up with TRBD1. The V segment lost 6 bases and the J segment 2 bases; nucleotides outside the gene matches: 7. The CDR3 runs to 15 residues. Germline CDR1 is SGHTS and CDR2 is YDEGEE. The CDR3 DNA follows: TGTGCCAGCACGCGACAGGGGATGGGCAATCAGCCCCAGCATTTT. Amino acids: CASTRQGMGNQPQHF.

The chain links TRBV6-6 to TRBJ2-3; D possibly corresponds to TRBD2 (5 bases). V was pared by 3 bases and J by 5 bases, with 12 bases between. In germline, CDR1 is MNHNY, CDR2 SVGAGI (reference sequence). The CDR3 totals 14 residues. The CDR3, as DNA: TGTGCCAGCAGTTATGAGAGGGCGGGAGATACGCAGTATTTT. It specifies CASSYERAGDTQYF.

In this sample, this clone is medium-sized. The chain carries TRBV27 and TRBJ2-3; 10 bases are shared with TRBD2. Trimming took 6 bases from V and 1 from J; bases not matched to a gene: 7. The germline CDR1 and CDR2 sequences are MNHEY and SMNVEV (reference sequence). The CDR3 is 16 amino acids. The CDR3 protein is CASRWFSGRGTDTQYF. The CDR3 coding sequence is TGTGCCAGCAGGTGGTTCAGCGGGAGGGGCACAGATACGCAGTATTTT.

The chain joins TRBV15 to TRBJ2-5; a possible D gene is TRBD1 (6 bases). The tail of the sequence fits TRBJ2-7 better, so the J call may be wrong. The CDR3 length is 14 residues. Germline V CDR1 and CDR2: LNHNV, YYDKDF (reference sequence). The CDR3 is CATSRGTQGYEQYF. The CDR3 nucleotides are TGTGCCACCAGCAGAGGGACACAGGGCTACGAGCAGTACTTC.

The J gene is TRBJ1-2, the V gene TRBV27; 8 bases align to TRBD1. This CDR3 spans 15 amino acids. In germline, CDR1 is MNHEY, CDR2 SMNVEV (reference sequence). Trimming at V came to 1 base and at J to 2 bases, leaving 3 bases not matched to a gene. CDR3 bases: TGTGCCAGCAGTTTATTAGGGACAGGAAACTATGGCTACACCTTC. Its translation is CASSLLGTGNYGYTF.

The chain recombines TRBV5-1 with TRBJ2-2; 9 bases match TRBD2. This CDR3 is built from 16 residues. The V gene's germline CDR1 is SGHRS and CDR2 YFSETQ. The V and J ends lost 4 bases and 7 bases, in that order; junction bases with no gene match: 11. CDR3 sequence: CASSGLAGINNGELFF. The CDR3 DNA sequence: TGCGCCAGCAGCGGTCTAGCGGGGATAAATAACGGGGAGCTGTTTTTT. Drawing the rest from reference TRBV5-1 and TRBJ2-2, the complete variable domain is KAGVTQTPRYLIKTRGQQVTLSCSPISGHRSVSWYQQTPGQGLQFLFEYFSETQRNKGNFPGRFSGRQFSNSRSEMNVSTLELGDSALYLCASSGLAGINNGELFFGEGSRLTVL.

V is TRBV15 and J is TRBJ1-2; 9 nucleotides match TRBD1. In germline, CDR1 is LNHNV, CDR2 YYDKDF (reference sequence). Trimming at V came to 1 base and at J to 5 bases, leaving 2 bases not matched to a gene. This CDR3 is built from 14 residues. Written as DNA, the CDR3 is TGTGCCACCAGCAGAGGGACAGGGGATTATGGCTACACCTTC. It specifies CATSRGTGDYGYTF.

This chain joins TRBV18 and TRBJ2-2; weak D call: TRBD2 (5 bases). Looked up from germline, CDR1 is KGHSH and CDR2 is LQKENI. V was pared by 6 bases and J by 1 base, with 12 bases between. The CDR3 is 15 residues long. This chain's CDR3 is CASSPGSGNTGELFF. CDR3 sequence (DNA): TGTGCCAGCTCCCCAGGAAGCGGGAACACCGGGGAGCTGTTTTTT.

V usage is TRBV2 and J usage is TRBJ1-6, with a weak D call TRBD1 (5 bases). Trimming took 2 bases from V and 7 from J, leaving 12 bases between them. Germline lookup yields CDR1 SNHLY and CDR2 FYNNEI. The CDR3 runs 15 residues. The CDR3 nucleotides read TGTGCCAGCAGTGAAAGCCAGGGCGGCAATTCACCCCTCCACTTT. This gives the protein CASSESQGGNSPLHF.

The genes are TRBV15 and TRBJ1-1, with D perhaps matching TRBD1 (5 bases). The length of the CDR3 is 15 residues. Trimming took 2 bases from V and 5 from J, leaving 15 bases between them. Germline V CDR1 and CDR2: LNHNV, YYDKDF (reference sequence). CDR3 region: CATSRLPVRDTEAFF. CDR3 coding DNA: TGTGCCACCAGCAGACTTCCGGTCAGGGATACTGAAGCTTTCTTT.

The chain employs TRBV5-1 and TRBJ1-3; D gene uncertain. The CDR3 spans 14 residues. V was cut by 1 base and J by 4 bases, with 9 bases left in between. Germline assignment: CDR1 SGHRS and CDR2 YFSETQ. In DNA, the CDR3 is TGCGCCAGCAGCTTGCGAGGGAACGGAAACACCATATATTTT. Translated: CASSLRGNGNTIYF.

The chain has TRBV19 and TRBJ1-5; no firm D call. Trimming removed 5 bases from V and 1 base from J, with 15 bases in between. Germline V CDR1 and CDR2: LNHDA, SQIVND (reference sequence). The CDR3 spans 16 residues. The CDR3 coding sequence is TGTGCCAGTAGTGAACTCGGGAGGCGCAGCAATCAGCCCCAGCATTTT. Protein: CASSELGRRSNQPQHF.

This clone was picked up a small number of times. The V gene is TRBV6-6, the J gene TRBJ1-1, with D maybe TRBD1 (6 bases). The germline V gene has CDR1 MNHNY and CDR2 SVGAGI (reference sequence). The V gene lost 11 bases and the J gene lost 2 bases, with 15 bases spanning the gap. The CDR3 covers 13 residues. The DNA of the CDR3 is TGTGCCTTTCGCCGGGACACCAACACTGAAGCTTTCTTT. It specifies CAFRRDTNTEAFF.

This chain connects TRBV11-2 to TRBJ2-5; D is possibly TRBD1 (6 bases). The J call may be wrong; the DNA end is better matched by TRBJ2-7. The length of the CDR3 is 18 residues. Germline assignment: CDR1 SGHAT and CDR2 FQNNGV. The CDR3 here is CASSLDPLVADRNYEQYF. As DNA, the CDR3 is TGTGCCAGCAGCTTAGATCCTCTGGTTGCGGACAGAAACTACGAGCAGTACTTC.

This clone was seen only a few times. The CDR3 protein is CASSLGQGSPLHF. The CDR3 coding sequence is TGCGCCAGCAGCTTAGGACAGGGTTCACCCCTCCACTTT. The J gene is TRBJ1-6, the V gene TRBV5-1, with 8 bases identical to TRBD1. V shed 2 bases and J 9 bases; nucleotides not matched to a gene: 1. CDR3 length: 13 residues. CDR1 and CDR2 (germline): SGHRS, YFSETQ.

This chain links TRBV5-1 with TRBJ2-1; D gene unclear. From germline, CDR1 is SGHRS and CDR2 YFSETQ. V shed 0 bases and J shed 4 bases, with 14 bases lying between them. This CDR3 region has 16 residues. The CDR3, as DNA: TGCGCCAGCAGCTTGGAGAAGCCTTATGGTTACAATGAGCAGTTCTTC. It codes for CASSLEKPYGYNEQFF.

The chain employs TRBV10-3 and TRBJ2-5, with a possible D match to TRBD1 (6 bases). The J call may be mistaken, given a closer DNA end match to TRBJ2-7. The CDR3 has 13 amino acids. The germline gives CDR1 ENHRY, CDR2 SYGVKD. This chain's CDR3 is CAISVVRGYEQYF. The CDR3 DNA follows: TGTGCCATCAGTGTTGTCAGGGGATACGAGCAGTACTTC.

As to this clone: Other DNA sequences in this specimen translate into the identical CDR3. The rearrangement joins TRBV9 to TRBJ2-5; a weak D match, TRBD1 (5 bases). CDR3 length: 13 amino acids. The germline V and J ends were trimmed by 0 bases and 2 bases, with 5 bases remaining between them. Germline CDR1 reads SGDLS; CDR2 reads YYNGEE. The CDR3 here is CASSVGQQETQYF. The CDR3 nucleotides are TGTGCCAGCAGCGTAGGACAGCAAGAGACCCAGTACTTC.

The chain couples TRBV2 to TRBJ2-3; tentatively, D is TRBD2 (5 bases). This CDR3 contains 15 residues. Germline assignment: CDR1 SNHLY and CDR2 FYNNEI. V was cut by 0 bases and J by 5 bases, with 12 bases left in between. The CDR3 DNA sequence: TGTGCCAGCAGTGAAGCAGGAGGCTCCGTAGATACGCAGTATTTT. Its translation: CASSEAGGSVDTQYF.

This chain connects TRBV5-1 to TRBJ2-6, with 7 positions matching TRBD2. Unmatched junction bases numbered 8, after V lost 6 bases and J lost 2 bases. Per the germline V gene, CDR1 is SGHRS and CDR2 is YFSETQ. This CDR3 comprises 16 residues. The CDR3 is CASTPLAGAGANVLTF. The CDR3 DNA sequence: TGCGCCAGCACCCCACTGGCGGGGGCTGGGGCCAACGTCCTGACTTTC.

This clone has only a few counts. The rearrangement joins TRBV5-1 to TRBJ2-6; 11 positions match TRBD1. Germline values: CDR1 SGHRS, CDR2 YFSETQ. V shed 4 bases, J shed 2 bases, and the junction held 5 bases outside the gene matches. The CDR3 consists of 17 residues. For the CDR3, the DNA is TGCGCCAGCAGCCCCGGACAGGGGGCGACTGGGGCCAACGTCCTGACTTTC. Its protein is CASSPGQGATGANVLTF.

This clone is a singleton in its sample. V usage is TRBV7-2 and J usage is TRBJ2-1; a weak D match, TRBD2 (5 bases). There are 18 residues in the CDR3. Trimming left V 4 bases short and J 0 bases short, with 19 bases between. The germline gives CDR1 SGHTA, CDR2 FQGNSA. CDR3 nucleotides: TGTGCCAGCAGCTCACCAAGGAGGCAGGCTTCCTCCTACAATGAGCAGTTCTTC. As protein: CASSSPRRQASSYNEQFF.

V and J are TRBV4-2 and TRBJ2-5; D not certain. Germline CDR1 and CDR2: LGHNA and YNFKEQ. The V end was cut by 3 bases, the J end by 5 bases, with 13 bases between. The CDR3 is 14 amino acids. The CDR3 reads CASSQADNRETQYF. For the CDR3, the DNA is TGTGCCAGCAGCCAGGCGGATAATAGGGAGACCCAGTACTTC.

The V call is TRBV5-1, the J call TRBJ2-7, with a weak D call TRBD2 (6 bases). The CDR3 spans 14 residues. Per the germline V gene, CDR1 is SGHRS and CDR2 is YFSETQ. V was cut by 4 bases and J by 0 bases, with 11 bases left in between. Here the CDR3 reads CASSPSGDSYEQYF. The DNA of the CDR3 is TGCGCCAGCAGCCCGTCGGGGGACTCCTACGAGCAGTACTTC.